The clone carrying this T cell receptor beta chain was seen only a few times. Its antigen remains unidentified. TCRdb keeps only in-frame clones here, not all; method: immunoSEQ multiplex PCR. The sample lists 2,000 to 2,500 clones, about 31% occurring once. The source of the sample is a study of T cells in localized non-small cell lung cancer. General study points: Appearing in adjacent lung were a median about 50 of the top 100 tumor clones.

Trimming cost V 0 bases and J 9 bases, with 10 bases left between them. Germline V gene sequence: CDR1 SGHRS, CDR2 YFSETQ. The CDR3 has 14 residues. The rearrangement uses TRBV5-1 and TRBJ1-6; unclear D gene. The clonotype comes from an older female donor with stage I squamous cell lung carcinoma. Sequenced material: normal lung tissue next to the tumor, taken before any cancer treatment. CDR3 DNA sequence: TGCGCCAGCAGCTTGGGGCGCGCGGGTTCACCCCTCCACTTT. Translating gives CASSLGRAGSPLHF.